This note documents a single T cell receptor beta chain sequence. Its antigen is not known. 5'RACE with constant-segment primers built TCRalpha and TCRbeta cDNA libraries with UMIs. Each CDR3 protein gets one entry after TCRdb re-called the 5' RACE reads with MiXCR. Of hundreds of thousands of distinct CDR3 sequences in the sample, roughly 20% are singletons; the top ten hold 8.4%. This entry belongs to a study of T-cell memory formation after mild COVID-19. Study results and caveats: Later expanders leaned toward CD4+, whereas clones contracting from day 15 to 85 were balanced CD4/CD8.

This CDR3 has 14 residues. Germline V gene data show CDR1 as MDHEN and CDR2 as SYDVKM. V shed 6 bases, J shed 2 bases, and the junction held 1 base outside the gene matches. The specimen was PBMCs or a T cell subset sorted from them (not recorded which). The source of this sequence is an adult woman who had mild COVID-19 (a few samples of this study predate the infection). Cell type and time point are not known. The V gene is TRBV28, the J gene TRBJ2-1; 10 positions agree with TRBD1. This CDR3 is CASRGQGTYNEQFF. CDR3 coding DNA: TGTGCCAGCAGGGGACAGGGGACCTACAATGAGCAGTTCTTC.